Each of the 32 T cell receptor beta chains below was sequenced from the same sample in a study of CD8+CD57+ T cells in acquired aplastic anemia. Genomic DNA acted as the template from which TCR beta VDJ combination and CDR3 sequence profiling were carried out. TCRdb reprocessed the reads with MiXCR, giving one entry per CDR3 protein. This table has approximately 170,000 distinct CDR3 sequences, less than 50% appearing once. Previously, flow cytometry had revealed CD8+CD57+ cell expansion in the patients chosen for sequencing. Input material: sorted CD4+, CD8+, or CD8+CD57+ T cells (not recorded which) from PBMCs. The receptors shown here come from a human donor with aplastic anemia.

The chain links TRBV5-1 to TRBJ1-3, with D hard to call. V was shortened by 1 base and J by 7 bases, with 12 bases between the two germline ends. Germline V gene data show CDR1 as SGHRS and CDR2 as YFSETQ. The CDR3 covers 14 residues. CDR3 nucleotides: TGCGCCAGCAGCTTGTCCGGGTTGGGGAACACCATATATTTT. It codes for CASSLSGLGNTIYF.

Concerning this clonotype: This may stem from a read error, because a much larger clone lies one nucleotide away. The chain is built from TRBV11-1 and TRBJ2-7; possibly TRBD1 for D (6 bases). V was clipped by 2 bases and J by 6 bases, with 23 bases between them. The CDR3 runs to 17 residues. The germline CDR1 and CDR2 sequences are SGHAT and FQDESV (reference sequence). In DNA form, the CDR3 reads TGTGCCAGCAGCTTATCTGGAATAGAGGGGGAAGTCGGCGAGCAGTACTTC. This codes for CASSLSGIEGEVGEQYF.

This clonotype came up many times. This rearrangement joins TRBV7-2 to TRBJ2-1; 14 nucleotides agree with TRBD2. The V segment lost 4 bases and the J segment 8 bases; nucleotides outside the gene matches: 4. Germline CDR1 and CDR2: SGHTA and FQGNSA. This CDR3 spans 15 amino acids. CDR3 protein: CASSSGLAGVYEQFF. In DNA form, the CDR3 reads TGTGCCAGCAGCTCGGGACTAGCGGGAGTCTATGAGCAGTTCTTC.

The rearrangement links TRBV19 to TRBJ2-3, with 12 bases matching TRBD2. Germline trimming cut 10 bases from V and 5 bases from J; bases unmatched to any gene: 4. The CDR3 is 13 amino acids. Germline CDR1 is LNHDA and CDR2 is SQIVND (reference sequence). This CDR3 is CATSGGAGDTQYF. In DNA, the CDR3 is TGTGCCACTAGCGGGGGGGCGGGAGATACGCAGTATTTT.

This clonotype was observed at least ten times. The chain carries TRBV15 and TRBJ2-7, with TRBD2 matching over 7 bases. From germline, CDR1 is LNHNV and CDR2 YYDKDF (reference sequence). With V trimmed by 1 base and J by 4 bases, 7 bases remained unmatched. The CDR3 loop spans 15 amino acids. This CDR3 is CATSRVGGSGYEQYF. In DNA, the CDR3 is TGTGCCACCAGCAGAGTCGGGGGGTCAGGGTACGAGCAGTACTTC.

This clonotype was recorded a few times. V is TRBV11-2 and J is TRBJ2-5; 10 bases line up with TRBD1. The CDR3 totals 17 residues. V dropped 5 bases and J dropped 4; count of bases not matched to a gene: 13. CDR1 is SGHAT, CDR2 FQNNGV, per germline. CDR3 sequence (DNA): TGTGCCAGCAGCCCGGGACAGGGGAATAGAATTATAGAGACCCAGTACTTC. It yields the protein CASSPGQGNRIIETQYF.

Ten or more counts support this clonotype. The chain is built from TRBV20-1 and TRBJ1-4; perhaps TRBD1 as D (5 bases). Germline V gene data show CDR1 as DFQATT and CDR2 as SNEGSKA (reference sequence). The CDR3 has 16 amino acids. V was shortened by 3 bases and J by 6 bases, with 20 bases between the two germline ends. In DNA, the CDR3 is TGCAGTGCTAGGAGTATTGGGGGAGCTGAAGATGAAAAACTGTTTTTT. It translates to CSARSIGGAEDEKLFF.

CDR3 nucleotide sequence: TGTGCCACCAGTGAAACCGGGACAGGGGGGTCTGAAGCTTTCTTT. Its protein product is CATSETGTGGSEAFF. The chain uses TRBV24-1 and TRBJ1-1; 11 bases fit TRBD1. V shed 4 bases, J shed 6 bases, and the junction held 6 bases outside the gene matches. This CDR3 spans 15 amino acids. Germline CDR1 KGHDR, CDR2 SFDVKD.

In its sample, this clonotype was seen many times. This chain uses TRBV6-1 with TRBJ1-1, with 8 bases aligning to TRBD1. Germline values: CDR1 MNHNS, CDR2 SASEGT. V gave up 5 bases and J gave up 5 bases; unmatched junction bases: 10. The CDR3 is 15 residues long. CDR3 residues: CASSTQGQGVTEAFF. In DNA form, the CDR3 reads TGTGCCAGCAGTACCCAAGGACAGGGTGTGACTGAAGCTTTCTTT.

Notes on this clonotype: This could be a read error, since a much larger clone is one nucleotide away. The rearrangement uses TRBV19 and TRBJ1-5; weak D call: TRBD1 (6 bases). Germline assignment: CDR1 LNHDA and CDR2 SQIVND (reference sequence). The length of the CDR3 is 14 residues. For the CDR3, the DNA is TGTGCCAGTGCCGGGGGGCTTAGCATTCAGCCCCAGCATTTT. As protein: CASAGGLSIQPQHF.

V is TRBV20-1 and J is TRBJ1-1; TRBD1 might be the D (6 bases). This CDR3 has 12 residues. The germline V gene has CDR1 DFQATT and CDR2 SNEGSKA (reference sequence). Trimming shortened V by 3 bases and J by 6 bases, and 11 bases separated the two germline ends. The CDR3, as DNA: TGCAGTGCTAGCAGGGGACGGGCTGAAGCTTTCTTT. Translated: CSASRGRAEAFF.

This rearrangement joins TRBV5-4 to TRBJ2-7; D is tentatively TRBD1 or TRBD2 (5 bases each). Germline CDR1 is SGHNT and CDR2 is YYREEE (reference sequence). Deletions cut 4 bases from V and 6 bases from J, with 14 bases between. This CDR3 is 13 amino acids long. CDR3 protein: CASSTLIGGEQYF. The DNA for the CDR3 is TGTGCCAGCAGCACTCTTATTGGGGGCGAGCAGTACTTC.

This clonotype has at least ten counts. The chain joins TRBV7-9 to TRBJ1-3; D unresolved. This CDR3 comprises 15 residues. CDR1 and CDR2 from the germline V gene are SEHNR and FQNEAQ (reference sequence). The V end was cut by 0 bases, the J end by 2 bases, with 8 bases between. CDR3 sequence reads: CASSLARGTGNTIYF. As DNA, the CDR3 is TGTGCCAGCAGCTTAGCGCGGGGTACTGGAAACACCATATATTTT.

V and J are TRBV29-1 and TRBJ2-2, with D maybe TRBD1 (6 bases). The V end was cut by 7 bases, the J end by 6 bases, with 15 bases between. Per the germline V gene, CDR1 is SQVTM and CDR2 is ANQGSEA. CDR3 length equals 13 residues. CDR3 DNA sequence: TGCAGCGGTTTCAGGGGTGACGCCGGGGAGCTGTTTTTT. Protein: CSGFRGDAGELFF.

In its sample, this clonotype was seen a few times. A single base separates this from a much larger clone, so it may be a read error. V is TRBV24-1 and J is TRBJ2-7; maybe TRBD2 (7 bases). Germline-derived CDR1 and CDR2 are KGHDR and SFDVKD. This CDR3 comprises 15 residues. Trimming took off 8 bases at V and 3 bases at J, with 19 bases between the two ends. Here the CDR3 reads CATTTGGGYYYEQYF. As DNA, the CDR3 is TGTGCCACCACTACGGGGGGCGGATACTACTACGAGCAGTACTTC.

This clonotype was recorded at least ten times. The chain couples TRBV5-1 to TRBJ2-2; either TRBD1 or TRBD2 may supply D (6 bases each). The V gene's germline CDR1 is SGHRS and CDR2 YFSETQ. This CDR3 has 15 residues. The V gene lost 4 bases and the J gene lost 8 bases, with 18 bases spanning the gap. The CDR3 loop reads CASSPTGGGSGELFF. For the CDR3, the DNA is TGCGCCAGCAGCCCAACCGGGGGCGGCAGTGGGGAGCTGTTTTTT.

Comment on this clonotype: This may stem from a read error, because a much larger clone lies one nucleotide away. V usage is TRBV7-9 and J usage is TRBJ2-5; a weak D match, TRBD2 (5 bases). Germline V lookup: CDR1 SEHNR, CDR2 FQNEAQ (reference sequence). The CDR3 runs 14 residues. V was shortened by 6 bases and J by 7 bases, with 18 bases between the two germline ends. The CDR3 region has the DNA TGTGCCAGCAGATTGGACTCGAGTGAGGGGACCCAGTACTTC. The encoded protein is CASRLDSSEGTQYF.

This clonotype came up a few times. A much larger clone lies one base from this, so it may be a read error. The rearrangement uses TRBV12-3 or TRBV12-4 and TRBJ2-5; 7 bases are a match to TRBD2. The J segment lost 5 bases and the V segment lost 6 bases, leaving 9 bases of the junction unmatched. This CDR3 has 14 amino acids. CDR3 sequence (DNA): TGTGCCAGCAGCCGGCGGGGGAAGGGGGAGACCCAGTACTTC. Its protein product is CASSRRGKGETQYF.

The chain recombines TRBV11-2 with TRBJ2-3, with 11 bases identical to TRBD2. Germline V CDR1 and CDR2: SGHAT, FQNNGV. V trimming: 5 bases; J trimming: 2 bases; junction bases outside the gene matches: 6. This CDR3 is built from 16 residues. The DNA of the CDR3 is TGTGCCAGCAGCCCTCGGACTAGCGGGTACACAGATACGCAGTATTTT. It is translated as CASSPRTSGYTDTQYF.

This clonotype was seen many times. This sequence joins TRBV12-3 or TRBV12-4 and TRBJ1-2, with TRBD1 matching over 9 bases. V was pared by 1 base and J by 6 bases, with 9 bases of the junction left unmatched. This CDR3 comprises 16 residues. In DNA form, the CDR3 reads TGTGCCAGCAGTTTAGAGTTGGGGACAGGGCGGCATGGCTACACCTTC. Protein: CASSLELGTGRHGYTF.

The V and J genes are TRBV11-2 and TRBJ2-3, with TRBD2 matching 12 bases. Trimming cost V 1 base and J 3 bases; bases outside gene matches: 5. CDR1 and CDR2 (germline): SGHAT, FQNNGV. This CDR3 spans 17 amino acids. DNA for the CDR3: TGTGCCAGCAGCTTAGTAGTGACTAGCGGGAGTACAGATACGCAGTATTTT. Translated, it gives CASSLVVTSGSTDTQYF.

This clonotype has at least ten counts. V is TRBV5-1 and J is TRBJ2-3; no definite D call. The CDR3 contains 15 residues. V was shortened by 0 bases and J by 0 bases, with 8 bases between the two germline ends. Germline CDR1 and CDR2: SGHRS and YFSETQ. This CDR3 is CASSLEEASTDTQYF. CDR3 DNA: TGCGCCAGCAGCTTGGAAGAGGCTAGCACAGATACGCAGTATTTT.

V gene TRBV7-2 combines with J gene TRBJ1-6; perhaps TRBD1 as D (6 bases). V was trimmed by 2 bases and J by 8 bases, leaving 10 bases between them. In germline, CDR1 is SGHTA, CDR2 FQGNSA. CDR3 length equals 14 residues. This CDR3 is CASSLQGRYSPLHF. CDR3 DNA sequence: TGTGCCAGCAGCTTACAGGGGCGCTATTCACCCCTCCACTTT.

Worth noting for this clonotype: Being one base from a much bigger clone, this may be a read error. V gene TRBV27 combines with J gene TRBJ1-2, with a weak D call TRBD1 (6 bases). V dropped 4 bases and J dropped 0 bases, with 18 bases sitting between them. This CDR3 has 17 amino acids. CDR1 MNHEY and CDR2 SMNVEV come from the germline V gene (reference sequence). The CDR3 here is CASSYSGTRGANYGYTF. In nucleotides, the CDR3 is TGTGCCAGCAGTTACTCAGGGACCAGGGGTGCTAACTATGGCTACACCTTC.

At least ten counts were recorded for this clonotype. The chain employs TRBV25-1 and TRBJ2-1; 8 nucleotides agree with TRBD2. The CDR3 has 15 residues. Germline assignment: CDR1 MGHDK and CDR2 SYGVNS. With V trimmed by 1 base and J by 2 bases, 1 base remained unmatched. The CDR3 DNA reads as TGTGCCAGCAGTGAATCTAGCGGGCCCTACAATGAGCAGTTCTTC. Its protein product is CASSESSGPYNEQFF.

The CDR3 loop is CASSYSGGTEAFF. CDR3 DNA: TGTGCCAGCAGTTATAGTGGGGGTACTGAAGCTTTCTTT. This sequence joins TRBV6-5 and TRBJ1-1, with a tentative D call TRBD1 (5 bases). Trimming cost V 3 bases and J 5 bases, with 10 bases left between them. The CDR3 is 13 residues long. Germline assignment: CDR1 MNHEY and CDR2 SVGAGI.

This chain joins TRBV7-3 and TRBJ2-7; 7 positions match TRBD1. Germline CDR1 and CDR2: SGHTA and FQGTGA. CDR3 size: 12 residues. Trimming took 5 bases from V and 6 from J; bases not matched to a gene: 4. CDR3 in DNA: TGTGCCAGCAGCGAAGGGGGCTCCGAGCAGTACTTC. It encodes CASSEGGSEQYF.

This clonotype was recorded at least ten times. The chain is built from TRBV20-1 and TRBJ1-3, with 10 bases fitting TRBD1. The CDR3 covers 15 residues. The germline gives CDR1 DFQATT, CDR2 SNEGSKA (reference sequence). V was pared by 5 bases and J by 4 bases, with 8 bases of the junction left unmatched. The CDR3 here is CSALPGQGSGNTIYF. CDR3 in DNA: TGCAGTGCTTTACCGGGACAGGGGTCCGGAAACACCATATATTTT.

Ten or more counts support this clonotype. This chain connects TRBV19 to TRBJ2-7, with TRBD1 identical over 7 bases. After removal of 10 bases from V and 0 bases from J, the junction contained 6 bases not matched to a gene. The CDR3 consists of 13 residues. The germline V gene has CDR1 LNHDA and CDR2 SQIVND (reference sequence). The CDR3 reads CATRGQSSYEQYF. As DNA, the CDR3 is TGTGCCACCCGGGGACAGAGCTCCTACGAGCAGTACTTC.

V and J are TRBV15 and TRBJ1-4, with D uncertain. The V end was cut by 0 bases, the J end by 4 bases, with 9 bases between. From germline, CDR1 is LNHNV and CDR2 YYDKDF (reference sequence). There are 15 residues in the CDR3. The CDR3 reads CATSRDSAINEKLFF. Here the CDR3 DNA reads TGTGCCACCAGCAGAGACTCAGCAATTAATGAAAAACTGTTTTTT.

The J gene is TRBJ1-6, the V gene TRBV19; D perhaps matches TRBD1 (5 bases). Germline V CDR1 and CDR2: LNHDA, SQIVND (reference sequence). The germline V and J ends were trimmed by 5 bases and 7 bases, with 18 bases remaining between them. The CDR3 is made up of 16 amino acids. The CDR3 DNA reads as TGTGCCAGTAGTCTCCGGCCCAGGGTTGGCAATTCACCCCTCCACTTT. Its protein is CASSLRPRVGNSPLHF.

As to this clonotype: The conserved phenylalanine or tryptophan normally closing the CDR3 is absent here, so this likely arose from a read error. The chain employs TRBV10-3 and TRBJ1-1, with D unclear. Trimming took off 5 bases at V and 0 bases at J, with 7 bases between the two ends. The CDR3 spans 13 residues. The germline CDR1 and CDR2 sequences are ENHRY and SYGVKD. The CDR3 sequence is CAISTAMNTEAFL. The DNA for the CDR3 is TGTGCCATCAGTACAGCCATGAACACTGAAGCTTTCCTT.